The 14 T cell receptor beta chains reported below all come from one sample, sequenced in a study of human T cells and chemical hapten exposure. This sample's time point: patch test 1, 2 weeks after DPC sensitization. Treatment: therapeutic diphenylcyclopropenone sensitization with weekly scalp DPC. TCRdb analysed the RACE reads with MiXCR anew, one entry per CDR3 protein. The table lists tens of thousands of distinct CDR3 sequences, about 9% of them singletons, with about an eighth in the top ten. Sequencing was performed on whole blood, taken in connection with sensitization to the hapten diphenylcyclopropenone (DPC). The receptors here all came from a woman between 35 and 50 years old with alopecia areata. Some clones in this sample may be carry-over from other donors' samples.

This clonotype was counted between two and nine times. This sequence joins TRBV27 and TRBJ2-3; TRBD1 aligns across 8 bases. Trimming at V came to 5 bases and at J to 4 bases, leaving 8 bases not matched to a gene. CDR1 and CDR2 (germline): MNHEY, SMNVEV (reference sequence). There are 15 residues in the CDR3. The chain's CDR3 is CASSPSIQGADTQYF. CDR3 nucleotide sequence: TGTGCCAGCAGTCCGTCGATACAGGGGGCAGATACGCAGTATTTT.

This clonotype was found many times. V and J are TRBV7-9 and TRBJ2-3; no clear D gene. V was cut by 3 bases and J by 0 bases, with 7 bases left in between. The CDR3 extends over 14 amino acids. Germline V gene lookup returns CDR1 SEHNR and CDR2 FQNEAQ (reference sequence). The CDR3 bases are TGTGCCAGCAGCTTGGCCCAGAGCACAGATACGCAGTATTTT. This codes for CASSLAQSTDTQYF.

This clonotype was recorded many times. V gene TRBV9 combines with J gene TRBJ2-1, with D uncertain. The CDR3 spans 14 residues. Germline CDR1 and CDR2: SGDLS and YYNGEE. V gave up 3 bases and J gave up 8 bases, with 15 bases separating them. CDR3 nucleotide sequence: TGTGCCAGCAGCGCCGGCCACCTTTACGATGAGCAGTTCTTC. It encodes CASSAGHLYDEQFF.

In its sample, this clonotype was seen many times. The chain recombines TRBV18 with TRBJ1-5; D gene ambiguous. CDR3 length equals 12 residues. Per germline, CDR1 KGHSH and CDR2 LQKENI. Trimming removed 6 bases from V and 5 bases from J, with 8 bases in between. The CDR3: CASSGSDQPQHF. CDR3 bases: TGTGCCAGCTCCGGGTCGGATCAGCCCCAGCATTTT.

At least ten counts were recorded for this clonotype. The CDR3 DNA reads as TGTGCCAGCAGTGATTACAGGGGTTCGGCCAACGTCCTGACTTTC. The encoded protein is CASSDYRGSANVLTF. The V gene is TRBV2, the J gene TRBJ2-6; 7 bases are shared with TRBD1. The CDR3 spans 15 residues. The V and J ends lost 3 bases and 6 bases, in that order; junction bases with no gene match: 5. Germline CDR1 is SNHLY and CDR2 is FYNNEI.

This clonotype came up many times. The rearrangement uses TRBV5-1 and TRBJ2-3; D gene ambiguous. The CDR3 totals 15 residues. Per the germline V gene, CDR1 is SGHRS and CDR2 is YFSETQ. V shed 4 bases and J shed 0 bases, with 12 bases lying between them. CDR3: CASSPLTPSTDTQYF. In DNA, the CDR3 is TGCGCCAGCAGCCCCCTTACCCCAAGCACAGATACGCAGTATTTT.

This clonotype was counted only a few times. The V and J genes are TRBV6-5 and TRBJ2-5; D is unresolved. The CDR3 sequence is 8 residues long. V shed 8 bases and J shed 7 bases, with 2 bases lying between them. Germline V gene data show CDR1 as MNHEY and CDR2 as SVGAGI. The DNA for the CDR3 is TGTGCCAGCTCGACCCAGTACTTC. Protein: CASSTQYF.

This clonotype was recorded many times. The V gene is TRBV6-2 or TRBV6-3, the J gene TRBJ1-1; tentatively, D is TRBD1 (6 bases). Germline values: CDR1 MNHEY, CDR2 SVGEGT. The CDR3 consists of 17 residues. V lost 3 bases and J lost 0, with 17 bases in between. The CDR3 region has the DNA TGTGCCAGCAGTTATAAGTCGGGGGCTCCTTTGAACACTGAAGCTTTCTTT. This encodes CASSYKSGAPLNTEAFF.

This clonotype was picked up a small number of times. V gene TRBV6-4 combines with J gene TRBJ2-3; TRBD2 matches at 9 bases. Looked up from germline, CDR1 is MRHNA and CDR2 is SNTAGT. This CDR3 spans 15 amino acids. The ends lost 5 bases at V and 0 bases at J; junction bases unmatched: 3. The CDR3 is CASSLLAGSTDTQYF. The CDR3, as DNA: TGTGCCAGCAGTCTGCTAGCGGGAAGCACAGATACGCAGTATTTT.

This clonotype was seen at least ten times. CDR3 DNA sequence: TGTGCCAGTAGTATAAGGGCAGGGACGTCCTTGGCAGATACGCAGTATTTT. This translates into CASSIRAGTSLADTQYF. V usage is TRBV19 and J usage is TRBJ2-3; D might be TRBD1 or TRBD2, each matching 5 bases. Germline CDR1 is LNHDA and CDR2 is SQIVND (reference sequence). This CDR3 region has 17 residues. V lost 2 bases and J lost 4, with 19 bases in between.

The chain links TRBV18 to TRBJ2-7; 10 bases fit TRBD1. This CDR3 has 14 amino acids. CDR1 is KGHSH, CDR2 LQKENI, per germline. The junction had 5 bases not matched to a gene; V was cut back by 4 bases and J by 5 bases. The CDR3 region is CASSQFGQGDEQYF. The DNA of the CDR3 is TGTGCCAGCTCACAGTTCGGACAGGGGGACGAGCAGTACTTC.

Ten or more counts support this clonotype. The chain employs TRBV28 and TRBJ1-5, with no clear D. CDR1 is MDHEN, CDR2 SYDVKM, per germline. V lost 1 base to trimming and J lost 11 bases, with 15 bases between them. CDR3 length: 14 amino acids. The CDR3 reads CASSLFNRRLSQHF. In nucleotides, the CDR3 is TGTGCCAGCAGTTTATTCAACAGACGCTTGTCCCAGCATTTT.

This chain joins TRBV10-3 and TRBJ2-1; D might be TRBD1 or TRBD2, each matching 5 bases. Deletions cut 4 bases from V and 3 bases from J, with 10 bases between. Germline lookup yields CDR1 ENHRY and CDR2 SYGVKD. CDR3 length: 14 residues. This CDR3 reads CAISVGGGYNEQFF. The CDR3 DNA follows: TGTGCCATCAGTGTTGGTGGGGGCTACAATGAGCAGTTCTTC.

J is TRBJ2-5 and V is TRBV20-1; perhaps TRBD2 as D (6 bases). V shed 2 bases and J shed 7 bases, with 14 bases lying between them. The V gene's germline CDR1 is DFQATT and CDR2 SNEGSKA (reference sequence). CDR3 length: 13 residues. The CDR3 region is CSARIGTPGTQYF. The CDR3, as DNA: TGCAGTGCTAGAATCGGGACTCCGGGGACCCAGTACTTC.